These 16 T cell receptor beta chains originate from one sample sequenced in a study of blood T cells in healthy people across ages. The second PCR ran about 6 to 11 cycles with a sample-barcoded 5' primer and J-beta primers. TCRdb fed the 5' RACE reads into MiXCR, producing one record per CDR3 protein. This sample has some 1.8 million distinct CDR3 sequences, with more than 35% found just once. The specimen was blood. The receptors shown here come from a human donor in good health.

Comment on this clonotype: At one end, the junction sequence differs from germline, possibly due to a read error. The rearrangement uses TRBV20-1 and TRBJ1-6; D unresolved. The CDR3 has 14 residues. Looked up from germline, CDR1 is DFQATT and CDR2 is SNEGSKA (reference sequence). The CDR3 DNA sequence: TGCAGTGCACCGACTAAGGGTTATAGTTCACCCCTCCACTTT. Residues: CSAPTKGYSSPLHF.

There are many counts of this clonotype. The V and J genes are TRBV29-1 and TRBJ2-3; either TRBD1 or TRBD2 may supply D (6 bases each). The CDR3 is 13 amino acids. Trimming removed 3 bases at V and 2 bases at J, with 9 bases between. CDR1 SQVTM and CDR2 ANQGSEA come from the germline V gene. The CDR3 DNA follows: TGCAGCGTTGAGGGGGGCCCCACAGATACGCAGTATTTT. It codes for CSVEGGPTDTQYF.

V gene TRBV7-2 combines with J gene TRBJ2-1; TRBD1 aligns across 9 bases. The CDR3 has 18 residues. V lost 4 bases, J lost 2 bases, and 12 bases stayed unmatched. CDR1 is SGHTA and CDR2 is FQGNSA in the germline V gene. DNA of the CDR3: TGTGCCAGCAGCTCCCAGCCGTCTTGGGACAGGGCCTACAATGAGCAGTTCTTC. It codes for CASSSQPSWDRAYNEQFF. The variable domain in full, with the rest retrieved from reference TRBV7-2 and TRBJ2-1, is GAGVSQSPSNKVTEKGKDVELRCDPISGHTALYWYRQSLGQGLEFLIYFQGNSAPDKSGLPSDRFSAERTGGSVSTLTIQRTQQEDSAVYLCASSSQPSWDRAYNEQFFGPGTRLTVL.

This clonotype was seen many times. The rearrangement joins TRBV5-1 to TRBJ2-3; D perhaps matches TRBD1 (5 bases). The CDR3 spans 14 residues. The germline V gene has CDR1 SGHRS and CDR2 YFSETQ. V was shortened by 4 bases and J by 0 bases, with 9 bases between the two germline ends. Here the CDR3 reads CASSRGSSTDTQYF. The DNA for the CDR3 is TGCGCCAGCAGCAGGGGCTCTAGCACAGATACGCAGTATTTT.

The chain joins TRBV3-1 to TRBJ2-1; possibly TRBD2 for D (7 bases). V shed 3 bases and J shed 8 bases, with 23 bases lying between them. The CDR3 length is 17 residues. Germline CDR1 and CDR2: LGHDT and YNNKEL (reference sequence). CDR3: CASSHRGGGLRYHEQFF. For the CDR3, the DNA is TGTGCCAGCAGCCACAGAGGGGGGGGCCTGAGGTACCATGAGCAGTTCTTC.

On this clonotype: This sequence may be a read error, since a much larger clone differs from it by one base. This chain links TRBV10-3 with TRBJ2-5; D is unclear. Per germline, CDR1 ENHRY and CDR2 SYGVKD. The CDR3 length is 12 residues. Deletions cut 2 bases from V and 2 bases from J, with 3 bases between. This CDR3 is CAISEMQETQYF. The CDR3 DNA reads TGTGCCATCAGTGAGATGCAAGAGACCCAGTACTTC.

This rearrangement joins TRBV6-1 to TRBJ2-3; D uncertain. Looked up from germline, CDR1 is MNHNS and CDR2 is SASEGT. The CDR3 runs 16 residues. V dropped 0 bases and J dropped 2 bases, with 12 bases sitting between them. The CDR3 sequence: CASSEAPLLPTDTQYF. CDR3 nucleotide sequence: TGTGCCAGCAGTGAAGCGCCGTTGCTCCCCACAGATACGCAGTATTTT.

The V gene is TRBV6-1, the J gene TRBJ2-7; TRBD1 aligns across 7 bases. V was clipped by 3 bases and J by 3 bases; unmatched bases: 8. CDR1 and CDR2 from the germline V gene are MNHNS and SASEGT. The CDR3 runs 15 residues. CDR3: CASSEGPGGFYEQYF. The CDR3 DNA reads TGTGCCAGCAGTGAGGGACCAGGGGGTTTCTACGAGCAGTACTTC.

There are a few counts of this clonotype. This chain uses TRBV28 with TRBJ1-6; 8 bases are a match to TRBD1. CDR1 MDHEN and CDR2 SYDVKM come from the germline V gene. The CDR3 covers 16 residues. Trimming cost V 6 bases and J 0 bases; bases outside gene matches: 4. This CDR3 reads CASRAGGSSYNSPLHF. The DNA for the CDR3 is TGTGCCAGCAGGGCAGGGGGCAGCTCCTATAATTCACCCCTCCACTTT. The full variable domain, completed using reference TRBV28 and TRBJ1-6, is DVKVTQSSRYLVKRTGEKVFLECVQDMDHENMFWYRQDPGLGLRLIYFSYDVKMKEKGDIPEGYSVSREKKERFSLILESASTNQTSMYLCASRAGGSSYNSPLHFGNGTRLTVT.

This clonotype was detected a few times. The chain joins TRBV18 to TRBJ2-1; either TRBD1 or TRBD2 may fit D (6 bases each). Trimming cost V 6 bases and J 9 bases, with 12 bases left between them. The germline V gene encodes CDR1 KGHSH and CDR2 LQKENI. The CDR3 length is 12 residues. CDR3 loop: CASSQRGVEQFF. The CDR3 DNA sequence: TGTGCCAGCTCCCAAAGGGGGGTTGAGCAGTTCTTC.

This clonotype occurred a few times. This rearrangement joins TRBV12-3 or TRBV12-4 to TRBJ2-5, with D hard to call. V lost 5 bases and J lost 4, with 14 bases in between. The CDR3 loop spans 14 amino acids. CDR3: CASSPNYPTETQYF. The CDR3 nucleotides read TGTGCCAGCAGTCCTAACTACCCCACAGAGACCCAGTACTTC.

V gene TRBV2 combines with J gene TRBJ2-7, with TRBD1 identical over 8 bases. CDR3 length: 15 amino acids. The V gene's germline CDR1 is SNHLY and CDR2 FYNNEI. Trimming cost V 1 base and J 6 bases; bases outside gene matches: 8. CDR3 in amino acids: CASSEGRARGLEQYF. The CDR3 DNA reads TGTGCCAGCAGTGAAGGGAGGGCCAGGGGGCTCGAGCAGTACTTC.

This sequence joins TRBV5-1 and TRBJ2-5; unclear D gene. V was pared by 1 base and J by 0 bases, with 7 bases between. Germline V gives CDR1 SGHRS, CDR2 YFSETQ. CDR3 size: 14 residues. The CDR3 spells CASSLLGYQETQYF. The CDR3 nucleotides are TGCGCCAGCAGCTTGCTCGGGTACCAAGAGACCCAGTACTTC.

CDR3 region: CASSLTTTSGGFYEQFF. The CDR3 DNA sequence: TGTGCCAGCAGCCTTACGACGACTAGCGGGGGGTTCTATGAGCAGTTCTTC. The chain has TRBV6-1 and TRBJ2-1, with TRBD2 matching 13 bases. J lost 8 bases, V lost 6 bases, and 13 bases had no gene match. Germline V gives CDR1 MNHNS, CDR2 SASEGT. The CDR3 covers 17 residues.

Many counts were recorded for this clonotype. The CDR3 loop is CATSRPPADEQFF. The CDR3 DNA is TGTGCCACCAGCAGACCTCCTGCGGATGAGCAGTTCTTC. V is TRBV15 and J is TRBJ2-1; D gene uncertain. V shed 2 bases and J shed 8 bases, with 10 bases lying between them. This CDR3 region has 13 residues. Per the germline V gene, CDR1 is LNHNV and CDR2 is YYDKDF (reference sequence).

This clonotype was seen at least ten times. The chain joins TRBV28 to TRBJ2-6; D is perhaps TRBD1 (6 bases). The CDR3 runs 16 residues. Trimming pared 4 bases from V and 2 bases from J, leaving 12 bases between. Germline V gives CDR1 MDHEN, CDR2 SYDVKM. CDR3 sequence: CASSSPGVTGANVLTF. CDR3 nucleotide sequence: TGTGCCAGCAGTTCCCCAGGGGTGACTGGGGCCAACGTCCTGACTTTC. Full variable domain (missing parts from reference TRBV28 and TRBJ2-6): DVKVTQSSRYLVKRTGEKVFLECVQDMDHENMFWYRQDPGLGLRLIYFSYDVKMKEKGDIPEGYSVSREKKERFSLILESASTNQTSMYLCASSSPGVTGANVLTFGAGSRLTVL.